These 8 T cell receptor beta chains were sequenced from one sample in a study of control samples from healthy donors and cancer patients. Method: immunoSEQ multiplex PCR; TCRdb's copy keeps in-frame clones and lacks some. Of 120,000 or so clones in the sample, over 75% were seen once. The sequenced sample consisted of blood. Receptors were obtained from a man aged 60 to 75 in good health.

The sample holds one count of this clone. This chain joins TRBV28 and TRBJ1-6; TRBD1 agrees at 9 bases. V lost 2 bases, J lost 7 bases, and 3 bases stayed unmatched. The CDR3 runs to 15 residues. Germline assignment: CDR1 MDHEN and CDR2 SYDVKM. The CDR3 protein is CASSLTGQGNSPLHF. CDR3 DNA sequence: TGTGCCAGCAGTTTAACGGGACAGGGCAATTCACCCCTCCACTTT.

CDR3: CASRRLYNSPLHF. The CDR3 bases are TGTGCCAGCAGGCGACTGTATAATTCACCCCTCCACTTT. The genes are TRBV25-1 and TRBJ1-6, with D unresolved. Trimming took off 6 bases at V and 4 bases at J, with 7 bases between the two ends. Germline V CDR1 and CDR2: MGHDK, SYGVNS. This CDR3 has 13 residues.

The chain combines TRBV28 with TRBJ1-2; D is possibly TRBD1 (5 bases). V lost 5 bases and J 5 bases, leaving 21 bases between the germline ends. The CDR3 totals 16 residues. Germline CDR1 and CDR2: MDHEN and SYDVKM. CDR3 nucleotides: TGTGCCAGCAGTCCCCGGGGACCGCCGATGTCATATGGCTACACCTTC. Its translation: CASSPRGPPMSYGYTF.

J is TRBJ2-5 and V is TRBV3-1 (or the pseudogene TRBV3-2); no firm D call. This CDR3 is 14 amino acids long. The germline gives CDR1 LGHDT, CDR2 YNNKEL (reference sequence). V was pared by 1 base and J by 1 base, with 7 bases between. Here the CDR3 reads CASSQVAGQETQYF. The CDR3 nucleotides are TGTGCCAGCAGCCAAGTTGCAGGCCAAGAGACCCAGTACTTC.

The V call is TRBV27, the J call TRBJ2-6, with D perhaps TRBD1 (5 bases). Per the germline V gene, CDR1 is MNHEY and CDR2 is SMNVEV (reference sequence). The V end was cut by 4 bases, the J end by 0 bases, with 7 bases between. This CDR3 comprises 15 residues. The CDR3 coding sequence is TGTGCCAGCAGTTCCCAGGGCTCTGGGGCCAACGTCCTGACTTTC. Its translation is CASSSQGSGANVLTF.

The rearrangement uses TRBV28 and TRBJ2-7; 9 nucleotides agree with TRBD1. Germline CDR1 MDHEN, CDR2 SYDVKM. This CDR3 comprises 15 residues. After removal of 4 bases from V and 4 bases from J, the junction contained 8 bases not matched to a gene. In DNA form, the CDR3 reads TGTGCCAGCAGTTACAGGGGGCTGACAGTATACGAGCAGTACTTC. Its translation is CASSYRGLTVYEQYF.

V usage is TRBV27 and J usage is TRBJ1-3; no reliable D call. This CDR3 region has 15 residues. Trimming stripped 5 bases from V and 0 bases from J, with 11 bases between. Germline V gene lookup returns CDR1 MNHEY and CDR2 SMNVEV (reference sequence). CDR3 in amino acids: CASSHGSSSGNTIYF. CDR3 sequence (DNA): TGTGCCAGCAGTCATGGCAGTAGCTCTGGAAACACCATATATTTT.

The chain recombines TRBV7-2 with TRBJ1-6, with D possibly being TRBD1 (5 bases). With 2 bases removed from V and 7 bases from J, the gap between germline ends came to 12 bases. Per the germline V gene, CDR1 is SGHTA and CDR2 is FQGNSA. CDR3 length equals 15 residues. CDR3 protein: CASSLKQAVNSPLHF. CDR3 in DNA: TGTGCCAGCAGCTTAAAACAGGCAGTGAATTCACCCCTCCACTTT. Using reference TRBV7-2 and TRBJ1-6 for the parts outside the CDR3, the full variable domain is GAGVSQSPSNKVTEKGKDVELRCDPISGHTALYWYRQSLGQGLEFLIYFQGNSAPDKSGLPSDRFSAERTGGSVSTLTIQRTQQEDSAVYLCASSLKQAVNSPLHFGNGTRLTVT.